Shown below are 27 T cell receptor beta chains from a single sample sequenced in a study of CD8 T cells in Susac syndrome. Reverse transcription of roughly 0.5 to 1 ug RNA used random hexamers. From the immunoSEQ multiplex PCR reads, TCRdb called clonotypes with MiXCR, one entry per CDR3 protein. The table has around 130,000 distinct CDR3 sequences, just over 95% seen once. The sequenced sample was CD4+ T cells from PBMCs. Receptors were obtained from a human donor with Susac syndrome.

The chain is built from TRBV4-2 and TRBJ2-7; 10 bases fit TRBD2. CDR1 and CDR2 from the germline V gene are LGHNA and YNFKEQ. J gave up 7 bases and V 4 bases, and 13 bases lay outside the gene matches. This CDR3 is built from 16 residues. The CDR3 DNA sequence: TGTGCCAGCAGCCCCTATCCTAGCGGGAGCACCGGGGAGCAGTACTTC. Encoded protein: CASSPYPSGSTGEQYF.

This chain connects TRBV7-9 to TRBJ2-7, with 7 bases lining up with TRBD1. V lost 5 bases, J lost 9 bases, and 10 bases stayed unmatched. CDR3 length: 13 residues. Germline V gene data show CDR1 as SEHNR and CDR2 as FQNEAQ (reference sequence). This CDR3 reads CASSTGTALSQYF. The CDR3 coding sequence is TGTGCCAGCAGCACCGGGACAGCCCTGTCGCAGTACTTC.

The chain carries TRBV4-1 and TRBJ2-7; TRBD1 aligns across 9 bases. CDR3 length: 15 residues. Germline values: CDR1 MGHRA, CDR2 YSYEKL. The V gene end was trimmed by 1 base and the J gene end by 2 bases; junction bases not matched to a gene: 3. The CDR3 sequence: CASSQGDRVTYEQYF. DNA for the CDR3: TGCGCCAGCAGCCAAGGGGACAGGGTAACCTACGAGCAGTACTTC.

The CDR3 nucleotides read TGTGCCAGCAGGACCGGGTTGAGATATGGCTACACCTTC. Its protein product is CASRTGLRYGYTF. The V and J genes are TRBV28 and TRBJ1-2; D is ambiguous. The CDR3 sequence is 13 residues long. The germline V and J ends were trimmed by 6 bases and 5 bases, with 13 bases remaining between them. Germline values: CDR1 MDHEN, CDR2 SYDVKM.

Only a few counts were recorded for this clonotype. The J gene is TRBJ2-3, the V gene TRBV11-1; TRBD2 agrees at 12 bases. The CDR3 totals 14 residues. The ends lost 5 bases at V and 5 bases at J; junction bases unmatched: 2. Germline V gene sequence: CDR1 SGHAT, CDR2 FQDESV (reference sequence). The CDR3 is CASSRLAGEDTQYF. The CDR3 region has the DNA TGTGCCAGCAGCCGACTAGCGGGAGAAGATACGCAGTATTTT. The full variable domain, completed using reference TRBV11-1 and TRBJ2-3, is EAEVAQSPRYKITEKSQAVAFWCDPISGHATLYWYRQILGQGPELLVQFQDESVVDDSQLPKDRFSAERLKGVDSTLKIQPAELGDSAMYLCASSRLAGEDTQYFGPGTRLTVL.

V is TRBV7-9 and J is TRBJ2-1; TRBD1 aligns across 7 bases. This CDR3 has 14 residues. Per the germline V gene, CDR1 is SEHNR and CDR2 is FQNEAQ (reference sequence). V trimming: 4 bases; J trimming: 2 bases; junction bases outside the gene matches: 2. The chain's CDR3 is CASSSTGPYNEQFF. The CDR3 nucleotides read TGTGCCAGCAGCTCGACAGGGCCCTACAATGAGCAGTTCTTC.

This rearrangement joins TRBV20-1 to TRBJ1-1, with no clear D. CDR3 length equals 14 residues. Germline lookup yields CDR1 DFQATT and CDR2 SNEGSKA (reference sequence). V gave up 0 bases and J gave up 0 bases, with 8 bases separating them. The CDR3 DNA reads as TGCAGTGCTAGAGATCCCCAGGTGAACACTGAAGCTTTCTTT. Translation gives CSARDPQVNTEAFF.

The chain is built from TRBV30 and TRBJ2-7, with D possibly matching TRBD2 (7 bases). The CDR3 is 17 residues long. Germline-derived CDR1 and CDR2 are GTSNPN and SVGIG (reference sequence). Trimming removed 3 bases at V and 1 base at J, with 22 bases between. In nucleotides, the CDR3 is TGTGCCTGGAGGGAAGTAAGCGGGACAACACGGTCCTACGAGCAGTACTTC. It encodes CAWREVSGTTRSYEQYF.

The chain employs TRBV5-6 and TRBJ2-5; 11 bases line up with TRBD2. The germline gives CDR1 SGHDT, CDR2 YYEEEE. V shed 3 bases, J shed 1 base, and the junction held 8 bases outside the gene matches. The CDR3 spans 17 residues. The CDR3 region is CASSSQSSGRFQETQYF. The CDR3 DNA sequence: TGTGCCAGCAGCTCCCAGTCTAGCGGGAGGTTCCAAGAGACCCAGTACTTC.

On this clonotype: Germline and junction disagree at one end, which may indicate a read error. The chain links TRBV15 to TRBJ1-4, with D tentatively TRBD1 (5 bases). CDR1 LNHNV and CDR2 YYDKDF come from the germline V gene (reference sequence). The CDR3 extends over 14 amino acids. This CDR3 reads CATSRDEGINLPHF. The CDR3 DNA reads as TGTGCCACCAGCAGAGATGAGGGGATCAACCTTCCTCATTTT. Using reference TRBV15 and TRBJ1-4 for the parts outside the CDR3, the full variable domain is DAMVIQNPRYQVTQFGKPVTLSCSQTLNHNVMYWYQQKSSQAPKLLFHYYDKDFNNEADTPDNFQSRRPNTSFCFLDIRSPGLGDTAMYLCATSRDEGINLPHFGSGTQLSVL.

The chain carries TRBV24-1 and TRBJ2-3; D is unclear. The length of the CDR3 is 12 residues. Trimming pared 5 bases from V and 2 bases from J, leaving 4 bases between. Looked up from germline, CDR1 is KGHDR and CDR2 is SFDVKD. For the CDR3, the DNA is TGTGCCACCAGTGGAGACACAGATACGCAGTATTTT. Amino acids: CATSGDTDTQYF.

This chain connects TRBV28 to TRBJ1-1; D possibly corresponds to TRBD1 (6 bases). The V end was cut by 6 bases, the J end by 7 bases, with 15 bases between. The CDR3 spans 13 residues. Germline V CDR1 and CDR2: MDHEN, SYDVKM. The CDR3 sequence is CASSPTDRLEAFF. DNA for the CDR3: TGTGCCAGCAGCCCAACCGACAGGCTTGAAGCTTTCTTT.

In nucleotides, the CDR3 is TGTGCCAGCAGTTTTCTCGTGGGAATCCCCAATGAGCAGTTCTTC. Translating gives CASSFLVGIPNEQFF. V gene TRBV28 combines with J gene TRBJ2-1; the D is unclear. Trimming removed 3 bases at V and 6 bases at J, with 15 bases between. The length of the CDR3 is 15 residues. Germline CDR1 is MDHEN and CDR2 is SYDVKM.

The chain links TRBV6-2 or TRBV6-3 to TRBJ2-1; a weak D match, TRBD2 (5 bases). This CDR3 region has 14 residues. The ends were cut back, 10 bases at V and 0 bases at J, with 13 bases in the middle. From germline, CDR1 is MNHEY and CDR2 SVGEGT. The CDR3 DNA reads TGTGCCACCCGCGGGTTTAGCTCCTACAATGAGCAGTTCTTC. Translation: CATRGFSSYNEQFF.

This clonotype was counted a single time. V is TRBV18 and J is TRBJ2-7, with D possibly being TRBD1 or TRBD2 (6 bases each). This CDR3 contains 16 residues. Germline assignment: CDR1 KGHSH and CDR2 LQKENI. Trimming took 2 bases from V and 2 from J, leaving 16 bases between them. The CDR3 DNA follows: TGTGCCAGCTCACCAACCCCCGGGGGCCAAGCCTACGAGCAGTACTTC. Translated, it gives CASSPTPGGQAYEQYF.

The chain is built from TRBV3-1 and TRBJ2-7; D uncertain. Germline CDR1 reads LGHDT; CDR2 reads YNNKEL (reference sequence). This CDR3 region has 11 residues. Trimming stripped 6 bases from V and 4 bases from J, with 7 bases between. DNA of the CDR3: TGTGCCAGCAGGTTGGGATACGAGCAGTACTTC. This codes for CASRLGYEQYF.

Comments on this clonotype: At one end, the junction sequence differs from germline, possibly due to a read error. The V and J genes are TRBV5-1 and TRBJ2-2; a possible D gene is TRBD1 (6 bases). The CDR3 loop spans 14 amino acids. CDR1 and CDR2 (germline): SGHRS, YFSETQ. This chain's CDR3 is CASSFRGNTKEVFF. In nucleotides, the CDR3 is TGCGCCAGCAGCTTCAGGGGAAACACCAAGGAGGTGTTTTTT.

This chain uses TRBV30 with TRBJ1-5; D may be TRBD1 (6 bases). The CDR3 runs 14 residues. Deletions cut 0 bases from V and 5 bases from J, with 11 bases between. Germline loops: CDR1 GTSNPN, CDR2 SVGIG (reference sequence). CDR3: CAWSVGQRDQPQHF. For the CDR3, the DNA is TGTGCCTGGAGTGTAGGACAGCGCGATCAGCCCCAGCATTTT.

The chain is built from TRBV9 and TRBJ2-5; 12 bases map to TRBD2. The CDR3 spans 16 residues. Trimming cost V 4 bases and J 1 base; bases outside gene matches: 5. The germline gives CDR1 SGDLS, CDR2 YYNGEE. DNA of the CDR3: TGTGCCAGCAGCTCAGGACTAGCGGGGAGCCAAGAGACCCAGTACTTC. This gives the protein CASSSGLAGSQETQYF.

The CDR3 loop reads CASSLDRGLSYEQYF. CDR3 DNA: TGTGCCAGCAGCTTAGACCGGGGCCTCTCCTACGAGCAGTACTTC. The V gene is TRBV7-2, the J gene TRBJ2-7; D may be TRBD1 or TRBD2 (5 bases each). There are 15 residues in the CDR3. In germline, CDR1 is SGHTA, CDR2 FQGNSA. V was cut by 1 base and J by 0 bases, with 10 bases left in between.

J is TRBJ2-7 and V is TRBV29-1, with D maybe TRBD2 (5 bases). Looked up from germline, CDR1 is SQVTM and CDR2 is ANQGSEA. V lost 4 bases and J 0 bases, leaving 13 bases between the germline ends. This CDR3 is built from 14 residues. The CDR3 sequence is CSVVASGRSYEQYF. The CDR3 nucleotides are TGCAGCGTTGTTGCGAGCGGCCGCTCCTACGAGCAGTACTTC.

This rearrangement joins TRBV30 to TRBJ2-7, with TRBD2 matching over 7 bases. The CDR3 is 13 amino acids. The J segment lost 4 bases and the V segment lost 8 bases, leaving 11 bases of the junction unmatched. CDR1 is GTSNPN, CDR2 SVGIG, per germline (reference sequence). The CDR3 is CASSREGQYEQYF. DNA for the CDR3: TGTGCCAGTAGTAGGGAGGGCCAGTACGAGCAGTACTTC. Complete variable domain (other parts from reference TRBV30 and TRBJ2-7): SQTIHQWPATLVQPVGSPLSLECTVEGTSNPNLYWYRQAAGRGLQLLFYSVGIGQISSEVPQNLSASRPQDRQFILSSKKLLLSDSGFYLCASSREGQYEQYFGPGTRLTVT.

This chain connects TRBV29-1 to TRBJ1-2, with 8 bases identical to TRBD1. CDR1 and CDR2 from the germline V gene are SQVTM and ANQGSEA. V was pared by 4 bases and J by 2 bases, with 12 bases of the junction left unmatched. CDR3 length equals 16 residues. CDR3 DNA: TGCAGCGTTGTCGGGGGGGACAGGTGGGGGAACTATGGCTACACCTTC. It codes for CSVVGGDRWGNYGYTF.

This sequence joins TRBV29-1 and TRBJ2-6; D might be TRBD1 (7 bases). V lost 6 bases to trimming and J lost 0 bases, with 18 bases between them. Germline CDR1 SQVTM, CDR2 ANQGSEA. The CDR3 sequence is 17 residues long. CDR3 sequence (DNA): TGCAGCGTGGGGGGTCCAGGGGGAACCTCTGGGGCCAACGTCCTGACTTTC. This sequence encodes CSVGGPGGTSGANVLTF.

This clonotype came up a few times. J is TRBJ2-1 and V is TRBV3-1; D ambiguous. With 1 base removed from V and 10 bases from J, the gap between germline ends came to 5 bases. The CDR3 consists of 11 residues. Germline CDR1 and CDR2: LGHDT and YNNKEL (reference sequence). CDR3 nucleotide sequence: TGTGCCAGCAGCCAAGTTGGGGAGCAGTTCTTC. Encoded protein: CASSQVGEQFF.

The V and J genes are TRBV3-1 and TRBJ2-2; 7 nucleotides align to TRBD1. V shed 1 base, J shed 7 bases, and the junction held 12 bases outside the gene matches. The germline V gene has CDR1 LGHDT and CDR2 YNNKEL (reference sequence). This CDR3 is 17 amino acids long. CDR3: CASSQVPLRDRVGELFF. In DNA, the CDR3 is TGTGCCAGCAGCCAAGTCCCCCTCCGGGACAGAGTCGGGGAGCTGTTTTTT.

V gene TRBV5-1 combines with J gene TRBJ2-1, with 12 bases matching TRBD2. This CDR3 is built from 17 residues. Germline values: CDR1 SGHRS, CDR2 YFSETQ. Trimming removed 2 bases from V and 2 bases from J; junction bases left unmatched: 5. The CDR3 sequence is CASSFPTSGSAYNEQFF. The CDR3 DNA reads as TGCGCCAGCAGCTTCCCGACTAGCGGGAGCGCCTACAATGAGCAGTTCTTC.